The TCR beta chain described here comes from a study of blood T cell repertoires in COVID-19. As for the study in general: Whether acute or convalescent, the COVID-19 samples came from the United States, Italy and Spain. T cells, B-cell-depleted T cells, or PBMCs provided the cDNA or gDNA that served as material.

Using immunoSEQ multiplex PCR, the repertoire was profiled, and TCRdb retains in-frame clones only, with some absent. The data show about 270,000 clones, around 82% seen once. CDR3 length equals 16 residues. This clonotype originated in a man of 80 years or more with acute or convalescent COVID-19. The gene calls are TRBV21-1 and TRBJ2-3; the table gives TRBD2 as D, unverified against the DNA. TRBV21-1 is a listed pseudogene. Sequenced input: peripheral blood. The CDR3 DNA reads TGTGCCAGCAGCAATTCGGGCGGGGGCAGCACAGATACGCAGTATTTT. Translated: CASSNSGGGSTDTQYF.